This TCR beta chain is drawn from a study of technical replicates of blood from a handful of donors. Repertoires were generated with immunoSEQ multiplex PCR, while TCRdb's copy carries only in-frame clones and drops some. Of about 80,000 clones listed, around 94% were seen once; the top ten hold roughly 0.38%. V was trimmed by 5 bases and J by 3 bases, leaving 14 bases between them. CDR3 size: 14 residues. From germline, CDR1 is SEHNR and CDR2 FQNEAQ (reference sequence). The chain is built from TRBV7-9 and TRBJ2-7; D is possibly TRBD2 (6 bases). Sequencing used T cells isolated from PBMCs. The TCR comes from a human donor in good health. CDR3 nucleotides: TGTGCCAGCAGCGGATGGAGGGGCCACTACGAGCAGTACTTC. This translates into CASSGWRGHYEQYF.